This TCR beta chain was retrieved from a study of blood T cell repertoires in COVID-19. On the study more broadly: Sites across the United States, Italy and Spain contributed samples from acute and convalescent COVID-19.

This CDR3 is built from 13 residues. The ends were cut back, 3 bases at V and 3 bases at J, with 7 bases in the middle. Germline V gives CDR1 LGHDT, CDR2 YNNKEL (reference sequence). Source study methods: Reference gene primer amplification in the assay estimated nucleated cell counts. Generated by immunoSEQ multiplex PCR, the TCRdb table keeps only in-frame clones and is missing some. Clone size and the V and J calls come from that table; the DNA yielded D and trimming. The repertoire consists of around 400,000 clones, with about 89% occurring once and the leading ten covering 0.8% to 0.9%. Sample: PBMCs or T cells enriched from blood (not recorded which). This receptor was taken from a middle-aged woman who had been exposed to COVID-19. This sequence joins TRBV3-1 (or the pseudogene TRBV3-2) and TRBJ2-3; no definite D call. The CDR3 region is CASSHQRTDTQYF. The CDR3 DNA sequence: TGTGCCAGCAGCCACCAGAGGACAGATACGCAGTATTTT.